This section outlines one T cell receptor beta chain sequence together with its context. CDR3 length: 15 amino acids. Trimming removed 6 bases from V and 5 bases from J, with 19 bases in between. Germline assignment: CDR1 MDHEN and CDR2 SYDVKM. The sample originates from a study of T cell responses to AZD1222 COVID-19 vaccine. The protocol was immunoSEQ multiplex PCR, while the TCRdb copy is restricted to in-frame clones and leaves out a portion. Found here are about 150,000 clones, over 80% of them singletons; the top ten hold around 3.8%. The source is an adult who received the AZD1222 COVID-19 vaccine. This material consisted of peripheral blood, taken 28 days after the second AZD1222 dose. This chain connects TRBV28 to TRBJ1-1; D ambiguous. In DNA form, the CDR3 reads TGTGCCAGCAGCCTTCCCCTTCGTCCGGGAACTGAAGCTTTCTTT. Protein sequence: CASSLPLRPGTEAFF. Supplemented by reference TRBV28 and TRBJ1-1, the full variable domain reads DVKVTQSSRYLVKRTGEKVFLECVQDMDHENMFWYRQDPGLGLRLIYFSYDVKMKEKGDIPEGYSVSREKKERFSLILESASTNQTSMYLCASSLPLRPGTEAFFGQGTRLTVV.